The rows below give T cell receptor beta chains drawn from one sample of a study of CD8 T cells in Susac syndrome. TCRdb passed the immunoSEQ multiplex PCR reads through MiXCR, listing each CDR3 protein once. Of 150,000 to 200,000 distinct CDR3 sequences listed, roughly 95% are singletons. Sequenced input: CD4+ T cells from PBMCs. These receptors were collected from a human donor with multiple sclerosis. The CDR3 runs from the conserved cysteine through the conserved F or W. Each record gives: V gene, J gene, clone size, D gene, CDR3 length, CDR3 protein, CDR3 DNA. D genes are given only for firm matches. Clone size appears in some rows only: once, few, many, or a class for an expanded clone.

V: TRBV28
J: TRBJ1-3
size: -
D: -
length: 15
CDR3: CASSYVLASGNTIYF
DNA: TGTGCCAGCAGTTATGTGCTGGCCTCTGGAAACACCATATATTTT

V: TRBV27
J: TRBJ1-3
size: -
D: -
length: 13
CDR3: CASSFRSGNTIYF
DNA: TGTGCCAGCAGTTTTCGGTCTGGAAACACCATATATTTT

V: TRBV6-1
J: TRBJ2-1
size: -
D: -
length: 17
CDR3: CASSPRGRVGSLNEQFF
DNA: TGTGCCAGCAGCCCCCGCGGCAGGGTGGGTTCTTTGAATGAGCAGTTCTTC

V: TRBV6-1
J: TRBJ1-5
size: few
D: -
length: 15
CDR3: CASRPVTEFNQPQHF
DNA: TGTGCCAGCAGGCCCGTGACAGAGTTCAATCAGCCCCAGCATTTT

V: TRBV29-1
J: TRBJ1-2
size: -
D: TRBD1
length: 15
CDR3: CSAAGTGGKNYGYTF
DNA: TGCAGCGCCGCCGGGACAGGGGGCAAAAACTATGGCTACACCTTC

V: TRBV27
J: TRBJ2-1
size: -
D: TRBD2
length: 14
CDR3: CASSLTSGINEQFF
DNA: TGTGCCAGCAGTTTGACTAGCGGGATCAATGAGCAGTTCTTC

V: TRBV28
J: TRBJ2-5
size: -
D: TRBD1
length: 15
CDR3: CASSPPGQGGETQYF
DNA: TGTGCCAGCAGTCCTCCGGGACAGGGCGGTGAGACCCAGTACTTC

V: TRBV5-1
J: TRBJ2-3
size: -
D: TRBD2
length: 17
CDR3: CASSLWGTSGNSDTQYF
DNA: TGCGCCAGCAGCTTGTGGGGGACTAGCGGGAACTCAGATACGCAGTATTTT

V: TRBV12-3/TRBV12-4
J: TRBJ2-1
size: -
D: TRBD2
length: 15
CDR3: CASTSATSRDNEQFF
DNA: TGTGCCAGCACTTCAGCGACTAGCCGAGACAATGAGCAGTTCTTC

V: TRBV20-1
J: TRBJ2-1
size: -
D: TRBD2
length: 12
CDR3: CSARSGSHEQFF
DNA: TGCAGTGCACGAAGCGGGAGCCATGAGCAGTTCTTC

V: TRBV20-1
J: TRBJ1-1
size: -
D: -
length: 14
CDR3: CSARDPRRRTEAFF
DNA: TGCAGTGCTAGAGATCCGCGAAGAAGGACTGAAGCTTTCTTT

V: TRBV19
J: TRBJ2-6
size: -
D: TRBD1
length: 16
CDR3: CASSTATGSGANVLTF
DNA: TGTGCCAGTAGTACGGCGACAGGGTCCGGGGCCAACGTCCTGACTTTC

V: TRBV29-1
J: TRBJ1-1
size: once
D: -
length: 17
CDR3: CSVVQGLSLPTSTEAFF
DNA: TGCAGCGTTGTCCAGGGTCTGTCACTACCGACCTCCACTGAAGCTTTCTTT

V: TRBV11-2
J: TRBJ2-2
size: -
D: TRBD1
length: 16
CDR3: CASSGTGATNTGELFF
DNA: TGTGCCAGCAGCGGGACAGGGGCCACCAACACCGGGGAGCTGTTTTTT

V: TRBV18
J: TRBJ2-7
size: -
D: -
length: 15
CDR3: CASSRGTESSYEQYF
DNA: TGTGCCAGCTCACGCGGGACTGAGAGCTCCTACGAGCAGTACTTC

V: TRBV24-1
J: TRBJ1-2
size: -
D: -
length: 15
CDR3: CATSDPRGTDYGYTF
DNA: TGTGCCACCAGTGACCCCCGCGGTACGGACTATGGCTACACCTTC

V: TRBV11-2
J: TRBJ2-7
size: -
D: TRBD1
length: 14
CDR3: CASSHNTGTDEQYF
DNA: TGTGCCAGCAGCCACAACACCGGGACAGACGAGCAGTACTTC

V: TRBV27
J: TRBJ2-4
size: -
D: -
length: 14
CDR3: CASSPSAGLRVRYF
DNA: TGTGCCAGCAGTCCCTCGGCAGGGTTAAGGGTGCGGTACTTC

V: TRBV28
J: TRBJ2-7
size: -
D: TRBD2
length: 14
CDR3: CASSLALAAYEQYF
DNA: TGTGCCAGCAGTTTAGCACTAGCGGCATACGAGCAGTACTTC

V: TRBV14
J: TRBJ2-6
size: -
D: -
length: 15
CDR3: CASSQDVLWANVLTF
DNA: TGTGCCAGCAGCCAAGACGTGCTTTGGGCCAACGTCCTGACTTTC

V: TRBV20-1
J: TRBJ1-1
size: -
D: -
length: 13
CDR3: CSAAVVRDSEAFF
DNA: TGCAGTGCTGCTGTGGTGAGGGATTCGGAAGCTTTCTTT

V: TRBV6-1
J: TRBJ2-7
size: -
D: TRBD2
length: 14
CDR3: CASRPGLAGYEQYF
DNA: TGTGCCAGCAGACCGGGACTAGCGGGCTACGAGCAGTACTTC

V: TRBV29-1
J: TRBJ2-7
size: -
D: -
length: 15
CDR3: CSVVSQRAPSYEQYF
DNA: TGCAGCGTTGTTTCCCAGAGGGCCCCATCCTACGAGCAGTACTTC

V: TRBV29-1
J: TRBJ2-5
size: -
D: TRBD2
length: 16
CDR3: CSVAILAGVGQETQYF
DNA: TGCAGCGTTGCAATATTAGCGGGAGTGGGGCAAGAGACCCAGTACTTC